Following are 32 T cell receptor beta chains from one sample sequenced in a study of blood T cell repertoires in COVID-19 (dated by TCRdb to 2020 to 2021). Libraries came from the immunoSEQ multiplex PCR assay. Not all clones reach the TCRdb copy of this immuneACCESS table, which keeps in-frame sequences only. Checked studies attribute under half of the gap to unresolved V genes and leave the rest unexplained. The sample yields roughly 220,000 clones; around 86% were counted once. Jointly, the top ten make up approximately 7.6% of the sample. Source material: peripheral blood. These receptors were collected from an elderly woman with COVID-19, enrolled during active disease.

V usage is TRBV12-3 or TRBV12-4 and J usage is TRBJ2-2; possibly TRBD1 for D (5 bases). Deletions cut 7 bases from V and 6 bases from J, with 12 bases between. The CDR3 contains 13 residues. CDR3 loop: CASTRVTAGELFF. The DNA for the CDR3 is TGTGCCAGCACCAGGGTGACGGCCGGGGAGCTGTTTTTT.

CDR3 nucleotides: TGTGCCAGTAGTCCAAAGACCCCGGGACAGGGGAATTCACCCCTCCACTTT. Encoded protein: CASSPKTPGQGNSPLHF. This chain links TRBV19 with TRBJ1-6, with 10 bases fitting TRBD1. V lost 5 bases and J lost 7; bases outside the gene matches: 11. Per germline, CDR1 LNHDA and CDR2 SQIVND (reference sequence). The CDR3 length is 17 residues.

This chain connects TRBV5-1 to TRBJ2-7, with D possibly TRBD1 on 5 matching bases. The CDR3 sequence is 12 residues long. Per the germline V gene, CDR1 is SGHRS and CDR2 is YFSETQ. V gave up 3 bases and J gave up 7 bases, with 11 bases separating them. CDR3 DNA: TGCGCCAGCAGCTCTCCAGACAGAGAGCAGTACTTC. Its translation: CASSSPDREQYF.

The chain has TRBV19 and TRBJ2-1; D is uncertain. Germline V lookup: CDR1 LNHDA, CDR2 SQIVND (reference sequence). The length of the CDR3 is 11 residues. Trimming cost V 3 bases and J 7 bases, with 4 bases left between them. CDR3 bases: TGTGCCAGTAGTATGCGGAATGAGCAGTTCTTC. Translated, it gives CASSMRNEQFF.

This chain joins TRBV10-3 and TRBJ1-2; 7 positions agree with TRBD1. Germline CDR1 ENHRY, CDR2 SYGVKD. This CDR3 region has 12 residues. The V and J ends lost 6 bases and 8 bases, in that order; junction bases with no gene match: 6. The CDR3 region has the DNA TGTGCCATCAGAGGGACAGTGGGAGGCTACACCTTC. Translated, it gives CAIRGTVGGYTF.

The chain links TRBV19 to TRBJ2-3; 7 bases are a match to TRBD1. Trimming cost V 3 bases and J 6 bases; bases outside gene matches: 15. This CDR3 region has 17 residues. The germline gives CDR1 LNHDA, CDR2 SQIVND (reference sequence). The CDR3 region has the DNA TGTGCCAGTAGTATTCTTGGACTCCAAGGGGGCCCCGATACGCAGTATTTT. As protein: CASSILGLQGGPDTQYF.

This clone showed up many times. The chain links TRBV7-2 to TRBJ1-5; D remains ambiguous. CDR3 length: 15 residues. Germline CDR1 reads SGHTA; CDR2 reads FQGNSA. Trimming removed 1 base at V and 4 bases at J, with 11 bases between. The CDR3 is CASSLDPQANQPQHF. DNA of the CDR3: TGTGCCAGCAGCTTAGATCCGCAGGCAAATCAGCCCCAGCATTTT.

The rearrangement links TRBV4-2 to TRBJ2-3, with 13 bases matching TRBD2. Trimming at V came to 4 bases and at J to 0 bases, leaving 13 bases not matched to a gene. In germline, CDR1 is LGHNA, CDR2 YNFKEQ. This CDR3 region has 20 residues. CDR3 sequence reads: CASSPPGTSGDVLSTDTQYF. The CDR3 DNA reads as TGTGCCAGCAGCCCGCCGGGGACTAGCGGGGATGTTCTAAGCACAGATACGCAGTATTTT.

This chain connects TRBV3-1 (or the pseudogene TRBV3-2) to TRBJ1-6; 7 positions match TRBD1. With 4 bases clipped from V and 8 bases from J, the junction kept 8 bases outside the gene matches. The CDR3 sequence is 15 residues long. Germline loops: CDR1 LGHDT, CDR2 YNNKEL (reference sequence). Here the CDR3 reads CASSLMTGRHSPLHF. The CDR3 bases are TGTGCCAGCAGCCTTATGACAGGGAGACATTCACCCCTCCACTTT.

CDR3 residues: CASSNYRDLRGYTF. In nucleotides, the CDR3 is TGTGCCAGTAGTAACTACAGGGACCTCCGGGGCTACACCTTC. V and J are TRBV19 and TRBJ1-2, with D possibly matching TRBD1 (6 bases). This CDR3 has 14 residues. Trimming took off 4 bases at V and 8 bases at J, with 17 bases between the two ends. Germline-derived CDR1 and CDR2 are LNHDA and SQIVND (reference sequence).

This clone has just a few counts. Additional DNA sequences in this sample encode the identical CDR3. The chain carries TRBV20-1 and TRBJ2-7; 8 bases line up with TRBD2. With 6 bases clipped from V and 7 bases from J, the junction kept 5 bases outside the gene matches. The CDR3 length is 11 residues. The germline V gene has CDR1 DFQATT and CDR2 SNEGSKA (reference sequence). The CDR3 sequence: CSASGSGEQYF. The CDR3 DNA follows: TGCAGTGCCAGCGGGAGCGGTGAGCAGTACTTC.

The chain couples TRBV28 to TRBJ1-2; TRBD1 is a possible D gene (6 bases). This CDR3 spans 15 amino acids. Trimming cost V 3 bases and J 7 bases, with 18 bases left between them. From germline, CDR1 is MDHEN and CDR2 SYDVKM. The CDR3 bases are TGTGCCAGCAGTTTCATCCCAGCGGGGGGCCGTGGCTACACCTTC. The encoded protein is CASSFIPAGGRGYTF.

The chain carries TRBV2 and TRBJ2-3; 9 bases agree with TRBD2. Germline CDR1 reads SNHLY; CDR2 reads FYNNEI. The V and J ends lost 2 bases and 0 bases, in that order; junction bases with no gene match: 9. CDR3 length: 18 amino acids. CDR3 DNA: TGTGCCAGCAGTGAATGGCAGCGGGGGGCCACTAGCACAGATACGCAGTATTTT. It codes for CASSEWQRGATSTDTQYF.

V usage is TRBV5-8 and J usage is TRBJ1-5, with D unresolved. V gave up 2 bases and J gave up 3 bases, with 9 bases separating them. Germline V gene data show CDR1 as SGHTS and CDR2 as YDEGEE. This CDR3 comprises 14 residues. CDR3 loop: CASSFPGSNQPQHF. The CDR3 region has the DNA TGTGCCAGCAGCTTTCCGGGGTCCAATCAGCCCCAGCATTTT.

The rearrangement uses TRBV6-5 and TRBJ1-2, with D unclear. Trimming left V 5 bases short and J 3 bases short, with 10 bases between. Germline CDR1 and CDR2: MNHEY and SVGAGI. The CDR3 sequence is 13 residues long. CDR3 coding DNA: TGTGCCAGCAGTACCGTTGGAGACTATGGCTACACCTTC. This sequence encodes CASSTVGDYGYTF.

The chain is built from TRBV9 and TRBJ1-2; D possibly corresponds to TRBD1 (5 bases). Trimming removed 0 bases at V and 8 bases at J, with 17 bases between. Germline V gene data show CDR1 as SGDLS and CDR2 as YYNGEE. CDR3 length equals 15 residues. CDR3 nucleotide sequence: TGTGCCAGCAGCGTAGTCCCAAGCGGGGCTGGCGGCTACACCTTC. Amino acids: CASSVVPSGAGGYTF.

The chain couples TRBV6-5 to TRBJ2-1; TRBD1 aligns across 7 bases. With V trimmed by 6 bases and J by 5 bases, 7 bases remained unmatched. The length of the CDR3 is 14 residues. Germline CDR1 MNHEY, CDR2 SVGAGI. For the CDR3, the DNA is TGTGCCAGCAGATGGGACAGAATTAACAATGAGCAGTTCTTC. This encodes CASRWDRINNEQFF.

This clone was seen a single time. V and J are TRBV5-4 and TRBJ2-3; 8 bases fit TRBD2. CDR3 length: 15 residues. The ends lost 1 base at V and 5 bases at J; junction bases unmatched: 6. The germline CDR1 and CDR2 sequences are SGHNT and YYREEE (reference sequence). The CDR3 sequence is CASSLNGGAGDTQYF. Written as DNA, the CDR3 is TGTGCCAGCAGCTTGAACGGGGGGGCGGGAGATACGCAGTATTTT.

The rearrangement links TRBV7-8 to TRBJ1-2; maybe TRBD1 (6 bases). The CDR3 extends over 14 amino acids. V was clipped by 1 base and J by 7 bases, with 13 bases between them. Germline V gene sequence: CDR1 SGHVS, CDR2 FQNEAQ. The CDR3, as DNA: TGTGCCAGCAGCTTAGTGTACAGGGAGAGTGGCTACACCTTC. Amino acid sequence: CASSLVYRESGYTF. Full variable domain (outside the CDR3, taken from reference TRBV7-8 and TRBJ1-2): GAGVSQSPRYKVAKRGQDVALRCDPISGHVSLFWYQQALGQGPEFLTYFQNEAQLDKSGLPSDRFFAERPEGSVSTLKIQRTQQEDSAVYLCASSLVYRESGYTFGSGTRLTVV.

The chain links TRBV3-1 (or the pseudogene TRBV3-2) to TRBJ1-1; no clear D. CDR3 length equals 14 residues. The germline V and J ends were trimmed by 1 base and 1 base, with 7 bases remaining between them. CDR1 and CDR2 (germline): LGHDT, YNNKEL (reference sequence). For the CDR3, the DNA is TGTGCCAGCAGCCAAGGTCCAGGGAACACTGAAGCTTTCTTT. It encodes CASSQGPGNTEAFF.

This clone has just a few counts. This chain connects TRBV10-2 to TRBJ1-1, with unresolved D. CDR3 size: 11 residues. Germline CDR1 and CDR2: WSHSY and SAAADI. V lost 6 bases and J lost 8, with 10 bases in between. For the CDR3, the DNA is TGCGCCAGCAGCAACCTAGGAGAAGCTTTCTTT. Translated: CASSNLGEAFF.

The chain joins TRBV4-3 to TRBJ2-3; 9 bases line up with TRBD2. After removal of 3 bases from V and 1 base from J, the junction contained 11 bases not matched to a gene. The germline CDR1 and CDR2 sequences are LGHNA and YSLEER. The CDR3 is made up of 18 amino acids. CDR3 in DNA: TGCGCCAGCAGCCACTCCTCTCTAGCGGGGTTTGGCACAGATACGCAGTATTTT. Amino acid sequence: CASSHSSLAGFGTDTQYF.

The chain recombines TRBV5-1 with TRBJ1-5; D call uncertain. Germline V gene sequence: CDR1 SGHRS, CDR2 YFSETQ. Trimming cost V 0 bases and J 4 bases, with 5 bases left between them. This CDR3 contains 13 residues. CDR3 sequence reads: CASSLVSNQPQHF. The CDR3, as DNA: TGCGCCAGCAGCTTGGTCAGTAATCAGCCCCAGCATTTT.

This chain joins TRBV19 and TRBJ1-1; tentatively, D is TRBD1 (6 bases). The CDR3 has 15 amino acids. In germline, CDR1 is LNHDA, CDR2 SQIVND (reference sequence). V lost 9 bases to trimming and J lost 2 bases, with 19 bases between them. CDR3 loop: CASSRWGQLNTEAFF. CDR3 in DNA: TGTGCCAGCTCTCGGTGGGGGCAACTTAACACTGAAGCTTTCTTT. The variable domain in full, completed from reference TRBV19 and TRBJ1-1, reads DGGITQSPKYLFRKEGQNVTLSCEQNLNHDAMYWYRQDPGQGLRLIYYSQIVNDFQKGDIAEGYSVSREKKESFPLTVTSAQKNPTAFYLCASSRWGQLNTEAFFGQGTRLTVV.

V usage is TRBV19 and J usage is TRBJ1-2, with TRBD1 identical over 7 bases. Germline values: CDR1 LNHDA, CDR2 SQIVND (reference sequence). The CDR3 has 14 residues. J was trimmed by 2 bases and V by 7 bases; bases with no gene match: 7. The CDR3, as DNA: TGTGCCAGTAACCCAGACAGGGCCAACTATGGCTACACCTTC. It is translated as CASNPDRANYGYTF.

This clone was counted only a few times. Other nucleotide sequences in the sample specify the same CDR3. The chain recombines TRBV18 with TRBJ1-2; 8 bases are shared with TRBD1. The trim removed 3 bases at V and 10 bases at J, leaving 4 bases unmatched. The CDR3 sequence is 12 residues long. The germline gives CDR1 KGHSH, CDR2 LQKENI. CDR3 protein: CASSPLTGDYTF. The CDR3 nucleotides read TGTGCCAGCTCACCTTTGACAGGGGACTACACCTTC.

The chain is built from TRBV12-5 and TRBJ2-1; 10 bases agree with TRBD2. The V gene's germline CDR1 is LGHNT and CDR2 FRNRAP. The CDR3 contains 15 residues. J was trimmed by 6 bases and V by 3 bases; bases with no gene match: 5. For the CDR3, the DNA is TGTGCTAGTGGTTTAGGACTAGCGGTACCCAATGAGCAGTTCTTC. Translation: CASGLGLAVPNEQFF. Together with reference TRBV12-5 and TRBJ2-1, the CDR3 gives the full variable domain: DARVTQTPRHKVTEMGQEVTMRCQPILGHNTVFWYRQTMMQGLELLAYFRNRAPLDDSGMPKDRFSAEMPDATLATLKIQPSEPRDSAVYFCASGLGLAVPNEQFFGPGTRLTVL.

V usage is TRBV6-2 or TRBV6-3 and J usage is TRBJ1-1; D call uncertain. Germline CDR1 and CDR2: MNHEY and SVGEGT. V dropped 3 bases and J dropped 2 bases, with 13 bases sitting between them. The CDR3 loop spans 15 amino acids. CDR3 bases: TGTGCCAGCAGTTATCGACATAACCAAAACACTGAAGCTTTCTTT. This codes for CASSYRHNQNTEAFF.

The chain recombines TRBV6-5 with TRBJ2-5; 7 positions agree with TRBD1. The CDR3 has 13 residues. Germline V gene data show CDR1 as MNHEY and CDR2 as SVGAGI. Unmatched junction bases numbered 5, after V lost 6 bases and J lost 4 bases. CDR3 sequence reads: CASRKTGLETQYF. In DNA, the CDR3 is TGTGCCAGCAGAAAGACAGGGTTAGAGACCCAGTACTTC.

The rearrangement uses TRBV18 and TRBJ1-4; TRBD1 is a possible D gene (6 bases). The CDR3 covers 15 residues. Per the germline V gene, CDR1 is KGHSH and CDR2 is LQKENI. The germline V and J ends were trimmed by 6 bases and 8 bases, with 19 bases remaining between them. CDR3 nucleotides: TGTGCCAGCTCCCTGCAGGGGCCCTTGGCCGAAAAACTGTTTTTT. Residues: CASSLQGPLAEKLFF.

This clone occurred once. This chain joins TRBV14 and TRBJ2-7; 9 nucleotides line up with TRBD1. The V segment lost 2 bases and the J segment 4 bases; nucleotides outside the gene matches: 6. Germline V gene sequence: CDR1 SGHDN, CDR2 FVKESK. This CDR3 has 15 amino acids. The CDR3 protein is CASSQSGTGPYEQYF. The CDR3 region has the DNA TGTGCCAGCAGCCAATCCGGGACAGGGCCTTACGAGCAGTACTTC.

This clone was seen only a few times. The J gene is TRBJ1-5, the V gene TRBV6-2 or TRBV6-3, with 7 bases identical to TRBD1. The CDR3 totals 16 residues. Germline loops: CDR1 MNHEY, CDR2 SVGEGT. Losses at the gene ends were 4 bases for V and 7 bases for J; bases not matched to a gene: 13. CDR3 sequence: CASSLGQPLGGQPQHF. CDR3 sequence (DNA): TGTGCCAGCAGTTTGGGACAGCCCTTGGGCGGGCAGCCCCAGCATTTT.